The next 27 T cell receptor beta chains were all read from a single sample in a study of T-cell reconstitution after alpha-beta-depleted transplantation in children. This sample's TCRbeta library carried unique molecular identifier barcodes. TCRdb re-called the PCR reads through MiXCR, storing one row per CDR3 protein. Counted here are some 830,000 distinct CDR3 sequences, roughly 15% occurring once; the ten biggest clones make up 5%. Here the sequenced sample was PBMCs, mostly from graft donor cells, taken 360 days after TCRalphabeta/CD19-depleted stem cell transplant. Source of these receptors: a male patient younger than 18 who had a stem cell transplant for acute lymphoblastic leukemia, so the T cells may come from the graft donor.

The chain is built from TRBV9 and TRBJ2-2, with D unclear. Trimming stripped 4 bases from V and 7 bases from J, with 14 bases between. This CDR3 region has 14 residues. CDR1 SGDLS and CDR2 YYNGEE come from the germline V gene. The CDR3 sequence is CASSIDGFGGELFF. In DNA form, the CDR3 reads TGTGCCAGCAGCATAGATGGTTTTGGCGGGGAGCTGTTTTTT.

This chain connects TRBV27 to TRBJ2-2; weak D call: TRBD2 (6 bases). The length of the CDR3 is 14 residues. Trimming removed 6 bases at V and 7 bases at J, with 15 bases between. Germline CDR1 is MNHEY and CDR2 is SMNVEV (reference sequence). CDR3 loop: CASSWTRGSGELFF. CDR3 in DNA: TGTGCCAGCAGCTGGACCCGGGGGAGCGGGGAGCTGTTTTTT.

The genes are TRBV7-9 and TRBJ2-1; weak D call: TRBD1 (6 bases). Germline lookup yields CDR1 SEHNR and CDR2 FQNEAQ (reference sequence). The CDR3 is 15 residues long. Trimming pared 0 bases from V and 8 bases from J, leaving 14 bases between. In DNA, the CDR3 is TGTGCCAGCAGCTTAGCGGTGGGGGCGACCCATGAGCAGTTCTTC. Encoded protein: CASSLAVGATHEQFF. Drawing the rest from reference TRBV7-9 and TRBJ2-1, the complete variable domain is DTGVSQNPRHKITKRGQNVTFRCDPISEHNRLYWYRQTLGQGPEFLTYFQNEAQLEKSRLLSDRFSAERPKGSFSTLEIQRTEQGDSAMYLCASSLAVGATHEQFFGPGTRLTVL.

This clonotype was seen a handful of times. This chain links TRBV4-1 with TRBJ1-3; TRBD1 matches at 8 bases. The CDR3 covers 14 residues. The J segment lost 6 bases and the V segment lost 1 base, leaving 2 bases of the junction unmatched. Germline V gives CDR1 MGHRA, CDR2 YSYEKL. CDR3 nucleotides: TGCGCCAGCAGCCAAGTTCAGGGGGCAAACACCATATATTTT. Amino acids: CASSQVQGANTIYF.

Here the CDR3 DNA reads TGTGCCAGCAGATGGGAGGGGCGCCCGCACGAGCAGTACTTC. Translation: CASRWEGRPHEQYF. V is TRBV7-9 and J is TRBJ2-7; the match to TRBD2 covers 7 bases. V was pared by 6 bases and J by 5 bases, with 10 bases of the junction left unmatched. The CDR3 has 14 amino acids. Germline CDR1 reads SEHNR; CDR2 reads FQNEAQ (reference sequence).

This clonotype was counted ten times or more. The rearrangement links TRBV9 to TRBJ2-5; D not certain. V was cut by 3 bases and J by 4 bases, with 7 bases left in between. This CDR3 spans 12 amino acids. From germline, CDR1 is SGDLS and CDR2 YYNGEE. The CDR3 spells CASSAPRETQYF. CDR3 bases: TGTGCCAGCAGCGCGCCTCGAGAGACCCAGTACTTC.

This clonotype has more than one count but fewer than ten. V is TRBV20-1 and J is TRBJ1-2; unclear D gene. This CDR3 contains 14 residues. Germline CDR1 is DFQATT and CDR2 is SNEGSKA (reference sequence). Trimming left V 5 bases short and J 1 base short, with 14 bases between. For the CDR3, the DNA is TGCAGTGCTGATTGGCCAACTCTTAACTATGGCTACACCTTC. It encodes CSADWPTLNYGYTF.

This clonotype was seen a handful of times. This chain links TRBV10-3 with TRBJ1-2; D unclear. Between the trimmed V and J ends, which lost 6 bases and 4 bases, there was a span of 12 bases. The CDR3 is 13 amino acids. Germline loops: CDR1 ENHRY, CDR2 SYGVKD. The CDR3 nucleotides are TGTGCCATCAGACACTTCACCCCCTATGGCTACACCTTC. Residues: CAIRHFTPYGYTF.

This clonotype turned up a few times. The rearrangement joins TRBV7-9 to TRBJ2-3, with 8 bases lining up with TRBD2. The CDR3 has 16 amino acids. Germline assignment: CDR1 SEHNR and CDR2 FQNEAQ (reference sequence). After removal of 2 bases from V and 3 bases from J, the junction contained 7 bases not matched to a gene. This chain's CDR3 is CASSLPAGAGTDTQYF. Here the CDR3 DNA reads TGTGCCAGCAGCTTACCAGCGGGAGCTGGTACAGATACGCAGTATTTT.

Here the CDR3 reads CASSGPGSHEQYF. The CDR3 nucleotides read TGTGCCAGCAGCGGCCCGGGGAGCCACGAGCAGTACTTC. V and J are TRBV7-9 and TRBJ2-7, with TRBD2 as a possible D gene (5 bases). The V gene lost 5 bases and the J gene lost 5 bases, with 13 bases spanning the gap. The CDR3 contains 13 residues. Germline V gives CDR1 SEHNR, CDR2 FQNEAQ (reference sequence).

This chain connects TRBV10-1 to TRBJ2-7, with 15 bases lining up with TRBD2. CDR1 and CDR2 from the germline V gene are WNHNN and SYGVQD (reference sequence). V trimming: 3 bases; J trimming: 2 bases; junction bases outside the gene matches: 5. The CDR3 consists of 17 residues. CDR3 sequence (DNA): TGCGCCAGCAGTGATCTGGGACTAGCGGGAGGCCCCTACGAGCAGTACTTC. It codes for CASSDLGLAGGPYEQYF.

This clonotype showed up just a few times. V and J are TRBV25-1 and TRBJ2-3; tentative D call: TRBD1 (10 bases). Germline assignment: CDR1 MGHDK and CDR2 SYGVNS. Trimming pared 3 bases from V and 2 bases from J, leaving 24 bases between. This CDR3 spans 19 amino acids. The CDR3 here is CASSDSRGGQGINTDTQYF. The DNA of the CDR3 is TGTGCCAGCAGTGATTCGCGGGGGGGACAGGGGATTAACACAGATACGCAGTATTTT.

This clonotype has a handful of counts. The chain combines TRBV29-1 with TRBJ1-6, with 8 bases matching TRBD1. The CDR3 contains 14 residues. V gave up 5 bases and J gave up 9 bases; unmatched junction bases: 9. Germline lookup yields CDR1 SQVTM and CDR2 ANQGSEA. The CDR3 region is CSVTEGQGSSPLHF. The DNA of the CDR3 is TGCAGCGTTACGGAAGGACAGGGATCTTCACCCCTCCACTTT.

This chain connects TRBV5-1 to TRBJ2-3; no reliable D call. This CDR3 contains 16 residues. V lost 4 bases, J lost 4 bases, and 19 bases lay in between. Germline CDR1 and CDR2: SGHRS and YFSETQ. The CDR3 DNA sequence: TGCGCCAGCAGCCCTGCGCTCCCTCCCCATCCAGATACGCAGTATTTT. It encodes CASSPALPPHPDTQYF.

This clonotype was seen a few times. The V gene is TRBV4-1, the J gene TRBJ2-1, with D maybe TRBD2 (6 bases). V was clipped by 4 bases and J by 6 bases, with 22 bases between them. Germline V gene lookup returns CDR1 MGHRA and CDR2 YSYEKL. The CDR3 consists of 17 residues. The chain's CDR3 is CASSPFPGEGRLNEQFF. In nucleotides, the CDR3 is TGCGCCAGCAGCCCGTTCCCGGGAGAGGGGCGCCTCAATGAGCAGTTCTTC.

The rearrangement links TRBV5-5 to TRBJ2-7; the D call may be TRBD1 or TRBD2 (6 bases each). This CDR3 has 15 amino acids. V gave up 2 bases and J gave up 1 base, with 13 bases separating them. The germline gives CDR1 SGHKS, CDR2 YYEKEE (reference sequence). For the CDR3, the DNA is TGTGCCAGCAGCTTCCGCAGGGGACTTTCCTACGAGCAGTACTTC. Its protein product is CASSFRRGLSYEQYF.

The rearrangement links TRBV7-6 to TRBJ2-2, with D possibly called TRBD1 or TRBD2 (6 bases each). Germline CDR1 is SGHVS and CDR2 is FNYEAQ. Deletions cut 1 base from V and 7 bases from J, with 19 bases between. The CDR3 runs 17 residues. The CDR3 sequence is CASSLDGGGLPGGELFF. CDR3 nucleotides: TGTGCCAGCAGCTTAGATGGAGGGGGACTCCCGGGCGGGGAGCTGTTTTTT. The entire variable domain, with the rest obtained from reference TRBV7-6 and TRBJ2-2, is as follows: GAGVSQSPRYKVTKRGQDVALRCDPISGHVSLYWYRQALGQGPEFLTYFNYEAQQDKSGLPNDRFSAERPEGSISTLTIQRTEQRDSAMYRCASSLDGGGLPGGELFFGEGSRLTVL.

This clonotype showed up many times. V and J are TRBV10-3 and TRBJ2-2; TRBD2 aligns across 7 bases. The CDR3 contains 15 residues. Germline trimming cut 7 bases from V and 3 bases from J; bases unmatched to any gene: 8. Germline-derived CDR1 and CDR2 are ENHRY and SYGVKD. CDR3 residues: CAIKGRTRDTGELFF. The CDR3, as DNA: TGTGCCATCAAGGGTCGGACTAGAGACACCGGGGAGCTGTTTTTT.

This clonotype was seen more than once but under ten times. J is TRBJ2-3 and V is TRBV7-4, with D perhaps matching TRBD1 or TRBD2 (5 bases each). Trimming shortened V by 10 bases and J by 1 base, and 18 bases separated the two germline ends. Germline V gives CDR1 SGHVT, CDR2 SQSDAQ. The CDR3 has 15 residues. This chain's CDR3 is CATRRWGRGTDTQYF. The CDR3 nucleotides read TGTGCCACGAGACGGTGGGGACGAGGCACAGATACGCAGTATTTT. The variable domain in full, completed from reference TRBV7-4 and TRBJ2-3, reads GAGVSQSPRYKVAKRGRDVALRCDSISGHVTLYWYRQTLGQGSEVLTYSQSDAQRDKSGRPSGRFSAERPERSVSTLKIQRTEQGDSAVYLCATRRWGRGTDTQYFGPGTRLTVL.

The sample holds many counts of this clonotype. The rearrangement joins TRBV27 to TRBJ2-5; tentative D call: TRBD2 (6 bases). The V end lost 7 bases, the J end lost 1 base, and 10 bases lay between the germline ends. Germline CDR1 MNHEY, CDR2 SMNVEV (reference sequence). This CDR3 has 13 residues. CDR3 coding DNA: TGTGCCAGCAAGGGACTCGCCCAAGAGACCCAGTACTTC. This sequence encodes CASKGLAQETQYF.

V usage is TRBV5-1 and J usage is TRBJ1-1, with 12 bases matching TRBD1. Germline CDR1 SGHRS, CDR2 YFSETQ. The ends lost 4 bases at V and 4 bases at J; junction bases unmatched: 8. The CDR3 is made up of 16 amino acids. CDR3 sequence (DNA): TGCGCCAGCAGCACAGGGACAGGGGGCCAGGGCACTGAAGCTTTCTTT. Translated, it gives CASSTGTGGQGTEAFF. Supplemented by reference TRBV5-1 and TRBJ1-1, the full variable domain reads KAGVTQTPRYLIKTRGQQVTLSCSPISGHRSVSWYQQTPGQGLQFLFEYFSETQRNKGNFPGRFSGRQFSNSRSEMNVSTLELGDSALYLCASSTGTGGQGTEAFFGQGTRLTVV.

This clonotype was picked up a small number of times. The CDR3 sequence: CASSVGGGGSNTGELFF. The CDR3 nucleotides are TGTGCCAGCAGCGTCGGAGGGGGGGGGTCGAACACCGGGGAGCTGTTTTTT. The rearrangement links TRBV9 to TRBJ2-2; possible D gene TRBD2, 7 bases. The CDR3 covers 17 residues. Germline assignment: CDR1 SGDLS and CDR2 YYNGEE. The V and J ends lost 2 bases and 0 bases respectively, with 14 bases between them.

This clonotype was detected a few times. The J gene is TRBJ2-7, the V gene TRBV7-8, with 8 bases lining up with TRBD2. Trimming cost V 1 base and J 3 bases; bases outside gene matches: 11. Germline assignment: CDR1 SGHVS and CDR2 FQNEAQ. The CDR3 runs to 17 residues. The CDR3 loop reads CASSLGVSGTLSYEQYF. The CDR3 nucleotides read TGTGCCAGCAGCTTAGGGGTTAGCGGGACCCTAAGCTACGAGCAGTACTTC.

This clonotype has more than one count but fewer than ten. This sequence joins TRBV12-3 or TRBV12-4 and TRBJ2-1; 7 bases agree with TRBD2. V lost 2 bases and J lost 10; bases outside the gene matches: 17. This CDR3 has 17 amino acids. CDR3 sequence (DNA): TGTGCCAGCAGTTTAAAAGTCGGGCTGCTTAGGGGAGGGGAGCAGTTCTTC. Its translation is CASSLKVGLLRGGEQFF.

This clonotype has just a few counts. The gene calls are TRBV12-5 and TRBJ2-3; D is uncertain. This CDR3 spans 12 amino acids. Trimming removed 6 bases from V and 6 bases from J, with 10 bases in between. CDR1 is LGHNT and CDR2 is FRNRAP in the germline V gene. DNA of the CDR3: TGTGCTAGTGGCACCCGGCGGGATACGCAGTATTTT. Protein: CASGTRRDTQYF.

This clonotype was detected many times. The J gene is TRBJ2-7, the V gene TRBV5-4; 12 bases fit TRBD2. The length of the CDR3 is 15 residues. Trimming cost V 5 bases and J 4 bases; bases outside gene matches: 7. The germline CDR1 and CDR2 sequences are SGHNT and YYREEE (reference sequence). The chain's CDR3 is CASSTGLAGRYEQYF. The CDR3 bases are TGTGCCAGCAGTACAGGACTAGCGGGAAGGTACGAGCAGTACTTC.

This clonotype has just a few counts. This chain joins TRBV18 and TRBJ2-7; D not certain. V lost 3 bases to trimming and J lost 2 bases, with 14 bases between them. The CDR3 consists of 15 residues. Germline values: CDR1 KGHSH, CDR2 LQKENI. The CDR3 DNA reads TGTGCCAGCTCACCCCCTGACCGTTGGGCCTACGAGCAGTACTTC. Amino acids: CASSPPDRWAYEQYF.